What follows are 12 T cell receptor beta chains derived from one specimen sequenced in a study of shared clonotypes between healthy human individuals. Method: immunoSEQ multiplex PCR; TCRdb's copy keeps in-frame clones and lacks some. The table includes about 650,000 clones, 95% to 96% detected once. CD45RO negativity and positive selection for CCR7 defined naive CD8 cells, a population that excluded terminally differentiated effector memory CD45RA+ cells. Material for sequencing was naive CD8+ T cells sorted from blood. These receptors all come from a woman between 25 and 40 years old in good health.

The chain recombines TRBV5-1 with TRBJ2-7, with D possibly called TRBD1 or TRBD2 (5 bases each). Deletions cut 2 bases from V and 3 bases from J, with 18 bases between. CDR3 length: 16 residues. The germline CDR1 and CDR2 sequences are SGHRS and YFSETQ. CDR3 protein: CASSLLGHPKDYEQYF. Here the CDR3 DNA reads TGCGCCAGCAGCTTACTAGGACACCCAAAAGACTACGAGCAGTACTTC.

V and J are TRBV27 and TRBJ2-6; D not certain. The CDR3 runs 19 residues. The V gene lost 4 bases and the J gene lost 2 bases, with 21 bases spanning the gap. Germline V lookup: CDR1 MNHEY, CDR2 SMNVEV (reference sequence). The CDR3 DNA is TGTGCCAGCAGTTGGATTTCACCCCGCGTGTCAGCTGGGGCCAACGTCCTGACTTTC. Translation gives CASSWISPRVSAGANVLTF.

This clone was observed a single time. The same CDR3 is also encoded by other DNA sequences in this sample. The chain has TRBV7-8 and TRBJ2-2; 10 bases line up with TRBD2. The CDR3 totals 16 residues. V lost 5 bases to trimming and J lost 1 base; unmatched junction nucleotides: 4. Germline-derived CDR1 and CDR2 are SGHVS and FQNEAQ. Here the CDR3 DNA reads TGTGCCAGCAGCCCCTGGACTAGCGGGAACACCGGGGAGCTGTTTTTT. It codes for CASSPWTSGNTGELFF. The entire variable domain, with the rest obtained from reference TRBV7-8 and TRBJ2-2, is as follows: GAGVSQSPRYKVAKRGQDVALRCDPISGHVSLFWYQQALGQGPEFLTYFQNEAQLDKSGLPSDRFFAERPEGSVSTLKIQRTQQEDSAVYLCASSPWTSGNTGELFFGEGSRLTVL.

The chain combines TRBV6-5 with TRBJ2-7; D perhaps matches TRBD1 (6 bases). The ends were cut back, 5 bases at V and 5 bases at J, with 7 bases in the middle. Germline values: CDR1 MNHEY, CDR2 SVGAGI. The CDR3 loop spans 11 amino acids. Written as DNA, the CDR3 is TGTGCCAGCAGTCCAGGGGACGAGCAGTACTTC. This codes for CASSPGDEQYF.

This sequence joins TRBV19 and TRBJ2-1; D unresolved. Deletions cut 6 bases from V and 1 base from J, with 4 bases between. The CDR3 is 12 residues long. From germline, CDR1 is LNHDA and CDR2 SQIVND (reference sequence). As DNA, the CDR3 is TGTGCCAGTAGACAGTCCTACAATGAGCAGTTCTTC. Encoded protein: CASRQSYNEQFF.

As to this clone: The junction shows a germline mismatch at one end, possibly a read error. In DNA form, the CDR3 reads TGTGCCAGCATCTTACAGGGTTACAATGAGCAGTTCTTC. Its protein product is CASILQGYNEQFF. The chain joins TRBV7-9 to TRBJ2-1; D might be TRBD1 (6 bases). Germline V lookup: CDR1 SEHNR, CDR2 FQNEAQ (reference sequence). This CDR3 contains 13 residues.

In nucleotides, the CDR3 is TGTGCCAGCAGCCTACTAGCGGGGGAGTGGTATTTT. Translated: CASSLLAGEWYF. The chain has TRBV14 and TRBJ2-3; 11 bases are shared with TRBD2. The trim removed 4 bases at V and 14 bases at J, leaving 5 bases unmatched. The CDR3 is made up of 12 amino acids. In germline, CDR1 is SGHDN, CDR2 FVKESK.

The chain is built from TRBV5-8 and TRBJ2-7; D possibly corresponds to TRBD2 (6 bases). This CDR3 has 13 residues. V lost 1 base to trimming and J lost 6 bases, with 11 bases between them. The germline V gene has CDR1 SGHTS and CDR2 YDEGEE. The CDR3 region has the DNA TGTGCCAGCAGCTTGTCGACTAGAGGCGAGCAGTACTTC. Translation gives CASSLSTRGEQYF.

V gene TRBV6-1 combines with J gene TRBJ1-4, with D hard to call. V dropped 2 bases and J dropped 14 bases, with 9 bases sitting between them. The germline gives CDR1 MNHNS, CDR2 SASEGT. The length of the CDR3 is 11 residues. The CDR3 sequence: CASSETTELFF. As DNA, the CDR3 is TGTGCCAGCAGTGAAACAACAGAGCTGTTTTTT.

The rearrangement links TRBV9 to TRBJ1-5, with a tentative D call TRBD1 (6 bases). V dropped 3 bases and J dropped 7 bases, with 17 bases sitting between them. Germline loops: CDR1 SGDLS, CDR2 YYNGEE. This CDR3 region has 15 residues. CDR3 nucleotides: TGTGCCAGCAGCGCACAGGGAGGATTAGGACAGCCCCAGCATTTT. This codes for CASSAQGGLGQPQHF.

This clone was detected once. V is TRBV7-9 and J is TRBJ2-7; 7 bases are shared with TRBD1. Trimming took 6 bases from V and 2 from J; bases not matched to a gene: 7. The germline V gene encodes CDR1 SEHNR and CDR2 FQNEAQ (reference sequence). The CDR3 length is 14 residues. The CDR3 DNA sequence: TGTGCCAGCAGTCACCGGGACAGACCCTACGAGCAGTACTTC. It codes for CASSHRDRPYEQYF. The full variable domain, completed using reference TRBV7-9 and TRBJ2-7, is DTGVSQNPRHKITKRGQNVTFRCDPISEHNRLYWYRQTLGQGPEFLTYFQNEAQLEKSRLLSDRFSAERPKGSFSTLEIQRTEQGDSAMYLCASSHRDRPYEQYFGPGTRLTVT.

The chain joins TRBV12-5 to TRBJ2-1; 9 nucleotides align to TRBD2. J was trimmed by 3 bases and V by 6 bases; bases with no gene match: 3. The CDR3 runs to 14 residues. CDR1 LGHNT and CDR2 FRNRAP come from the germline V gene. Here the CDR3 DNA reads TGTGCTAGTGGCGGCGGGAGGGGCTACAATGAGCAGTTCTTC. It yields the protein CASGGGRGYNEQFF.